This TCR beta chain was retrieved from a study of T cell repertoires in ileal Crohn's disease. Study observations and caveats: Compared with CD4 T cells, sorted CD8 cells carried more expanded clones. Endoscopic recurrence occurred in every patient whose clonality exceeded 26.8%. Active smokers at surgery had more clonal expansions than non-smokers.

This clone was seen once. What it binds is unknown. After removal of 5 bases from V and 4 bases from J, the junction contained 6 bases not matched to a gene. This CDR3 has 15 residues. Germline CDR1 and CDR2: SGHDT and YYEEEE. The data were produced by immunoSEQ multiplex PCR, yet TCRdb's version contains in-frame clones alone and is incomplete. The data show some 14,000 clones, 70% seen once. The sequencing input was ileal tissue. This TCR was sampled from an adult with Crohn's disease. This sequence joins TRBV5-6 and TRBJ2-3; 11 nucleotides align to TRBD1. This CDR3 reads CASSRDRGFSDTQYF. CDR3 DNA sequence: TGTGCCAGCAGTAGGGACAGGGGGTTCTCAGATACGCAGTATTTT.